The next 8 T cell receptor beta chains were all read from a single sample in a study of blood T cells in healthy people across ages. Through a sample-barcoded 5' primer and a J-beta primer mix, a second PCR was run for 7 to 11 cycles. MiXCR was run by TCRdb on the 5' RACE reads, yielding one entry per CDR3 protein. The table lists about 780,000 distinct CDR3 sequences, around 45% of them singletons. Sequenced input: blood. The source is an elderly man in good health.

V usage is TRBV10-3 and J usage is TRBJ2-7, with 11 positions matching TRBD1. This CDR3 comprises 14 residues. Trimming removed 5 bases from V and 6 bases from J; junction bases left unmatched: 6. The germline CDR1 and CDR2 sequences are ENHRY and SYGVKD. CDR3 protein: CAISPQGQGGEQYF. The CDR3, as DNA: TGTGCCATCAGTCCGCAGGGACAGGGGGGCGAGCAGTACTTC.

The V call is TRBV20-1, the J call TRBJ2-1, with 7 bases lining up with TRBD2. This CDR3 has 15 residues. The V segment lost 0 bases and the J segment 2 bases; nucleotides outside the gene matches: 4. Germline assignment: CDR1 DFQATT and CDR2 SNEGSKA (reference sequence). This chain's CDR3 is CSARDWRETYNEQFF. CDR3 in DNA: TGCAGTGCTAGAGATTGGCGGGAGACCTACAATGAGCAGTTCTTC.

The V gene is TRBV7-2, the J gene TRBJ2-7; 9 bases agree with TRBD2. Germline-derived CDR1 and CDR2 are SGHTA and FQGNSA. The CDR3 has 16 amino acids. The junction had 12 bases not matched to a gene; V was cut back by 7 bases and J by 2 bases. The CDR3 DNA follows: TGTGCCAGCATCCCCCTTCCGGGACTAGCCACCTACGAGCAGTACTTC. This encodes CASIPLPGLATYEQYF. Variable domain in full (rest from reference TRBV7-2 and TRBJ2-7): GAGVSQSPSNKVTEKGKDVELRCDPISGHTALYWYRQSLGQGLEFLIYFQGNSAPDKSGLPSDRFSAERTGGSVSTLTIQRTQQEDSAVYLCASIPLPGLATYEQYFGPGTRLTVT.

This chain connects TRBV7-2 to TRBJ2-7, with 7 bases fitting TRBD1. CDR1 SGHTA and CDR2 FQGNSA come from the germline V gene. This CDR3 contains 14 residues. The junction had 8 bases not matched to a gene; V was cut back by 7 bases and J by 2 bases. The CDR3 coding sequence is TGTGCCAGCACCGTGGGACAGTCCGCCTACGAGCAGTACTTC. It yields the protein CASTVGQSAYEQYF.

The CDR3 reads CASSLESDSTYEQYF. CDR3 nucleotides: TGTGCCAGCAGCTTAGAATCGGACAGTACCTACGAGCAGTACTTC. V and J are TRBV7-2 and TRBJ2-7; D possibly corresponds to TRBD1 (6 bases). Germline loops: CDR1 SGHTA, CDR2 FQGNSA. V gave up 1 base and J gave up 2 bases, with 12 bases separating them. This CDR3 comprises 15 residues.

This clonotype was observed a few times. CDR3 nucleotides: TGTGCCAGCAGCTTAGAGGCCGTGGGCACTGAAGCTTTCTTT. Translated, it gives CASSLEAVGTEAFF. The chain has TRBV11-3 and TRBJ1-1; D ambiguous. CDR1 and CDR2 from the germline V gene are SGHNT and YENEEA. The CDR3 has 14 amino acids. The V gene lost 0 bases and the J gene lost 4 bases, with 9 bases spanning the gap.

This sequence joins TRBV7-2 and TRBJ1-2; D possibly corresponds to TRBD1 (6 bases). Germline CDR1 is SGHTA and CDR2 is FQGNSA. This CDR3 is 16 amino acids long. Trimming shortened V by 1 base and J by 0 bases, and 12 bases separated the two germline ends. As DNA, the CDR3 is TGTGCCAGCAGCTTAGTCGGTGGACAGACTAACTATGGCTACACCTTC. The encoded protein is CASSLVGGQTNYGYTF.

V and J are TRBV4-3 and TRBJ1-2; no firm D call. The CDR3 runs to 15 residues. In germline, CDR1 is LGHNA, CDR2 YSLEER. The germline V and J ends were trimmed by 2 bases and 7 bases, with 17 bases remaining between them. In DNA, the CDR3 is TGCGCCAGCAGCCAAACCCCTCAGTCCCTCTGTGGCTACACCTTC. Protein sequence: CASSQTPQSLCGYTF.